A single sample gave rise to the 22 T cell receptor beta chains below, sequenced in a study of blood T cell repertoires in COVID-19. The method was immunoSEQ multiplex PCR; TCRdb's version includes in-frame clones alone and lacks a portion of them. The sample contains roughly 200,000 clones, 65% to 85% of which appear only once. The sample was peripheral blood. The source is a woman aged 30 to 39 with COVID-19, enrolled during active disease.

The rearrangement joins TRBV4-3 to TRBJ2-5; D uncertain. V lost 4 bases, J lost 2 bases, and 8 bases lay in between. The germline CDR1 and CDR2 sequences are LGHNA and YSLEER. The CDR3 totals 13 residues. CDR3 protein: CASSLREQETQYF. DNA of the CDR3: TGCGCCAGCAGCCTACGAGAACAAGAGACCCAGTACTTC.

The chain has TRBV6-2 or TRBV6-3 and TRBJ2-1; maybe TRBD2 (6 bases). V lost 6 bases, J lost 16 bases, and 19 bases lay in between. Germline values: CDR1 MNHEY, CDR2 SVGEGT. The CDR3 runs to 12 residues. Written as DNA, the CDR3 is TGTGCCAGCAGCCTTACCGGGACTTTTCATTTCTTC. This encodes CASSLTGTFHFF.

This clone was seen a few times. The chain couples TRBV10-1 to TRBJ1-1, with D perhaps TRBD1 (5 bases). Germline values: CDR1 WNHNN, CDR2 SYGVQD (reference sequence). V lost 6 bases to trimming and J lost 6 bases, with 8 bases between them. This CDR3 contains 11 residues. The CDR3 nucleotides are TGCGCCAGCAGAGGCAGGGCTGAAGCTTTCTTT. Encoded protein: CASRGRAEAFF.

The chain uses TRBV12-5 and TRBJ1-2; D unresolved. Germline CDR1 is LGHNT and CDR2 is FRNRAP. V was shortened by 1 base and J by 7 bases, with 7 bases between the two germline ends. The CDR3 contains 12 residues. This CDR3 reads CASGLDTAGYTF. In nucleotides, the CDR3 is TGTGCTAGTGGTTTGGATACAGCTGGCTACACCTTC. Based on the CDR3 plus reference TRBV12-5 and TRBJ1-2, the full variable domain is DARVTQTPRHKVTEMGQEVTMRCQPILGHNTVFWYRQTMMQGLELLAYFRNRAPLDDSGMPKDRFSAEMPDATLATLKIQPSEPRDSAVYFCASGLDTAGYTFGSGTRLTVV.

J is TRBJ2-7 and V is TRBV12-3 or TRBV12-4; a possible D gene is TRBD2 (6 bases). The CDR3 consists of 13 residues. The V and J ends lost 3 bases and 6 bases respectively, with 12 bases between them. Here the CDR3 reads CASSFFGGGEQYF. The CDR3 nucleotides are TGTGCCAGCAGTTTTTTCGGGGGTGGCGAGCAGTACTTC.

This chain connects TRBV11-2 to TRBJ2-7; a possible D gene is TRBD2 (6 bases). The CDR3 sequence is 15 residues long. Germline V gives CDR1 SGHAT, CDR2 FQNNGV. Trimming took 1 base from V and 2 from J, leaving 12 bases between them. The CDR3 is CASSLGSGVAYEQYF. CDR3 nucleotide sequence: TGTGCCAGCAGCTTAGGTAGCGGAGTGGCCTACGAGCAGTACTTC.

The chain recombines TRBV18 with TRBJ2-7; 9 bases are shared with TRBD2. The junction had 5 bases not matched to a gene; V was cut back by 3 bases and J by 2 bases. This CDR3 contains 15 residues. Germline V CDR1 and CDR2: KGHSH, LQKENI. The DNA of the CDR3 is TGTGCCAGCTCACCCGAGCGGGAGGCAACCTACGAGCAGTACTTC. Translating gives CASSPEREATYEQYF.

The chain uses TRBV19 and TRBJ1-5, with D possibly matching TRBD1 (6 bases). The CDR3 runs 13 residues. Trimming pared 6 bases from V and 7 bases from J, leaving 13 bases between. Germline V gives CDR1 LNHDA, CDR2 SQIVND (reference sequence). This CDR3 reads CASSAQGYQPQHF. The CDR3 coding sequence is TGTGCCAGTAGCGCACAGGGATACCAGCCCCAGCATTTT.

The chain has TRBV29-1 and TRBJ2-5, with 10 bases lining up with TRBD1. Germline V gene sequence: CDR1 SQVTM, CDR2 ANQGSEA. V was pared by 5 bases and J by 3 bases, with 9 bases of the junction left unmatched. This CDR3 comprises 15 residues. CDR3 region: CSVSGDRGFEETQYF. The DNA for the CDR3 is TGCAGCGTTTCCGGGGACAGGGGATTCGAAGAGACCCAGTACTTC.

The chain employs TRBV5-4 and TRBJ1-3, with TRBD1 matching over 7 bases. V was clipped by 2 bases and J by 4 bases; unmatched bases: 6. The CDR3 is 15 amino acids. Germline V lookup: CDR1 SGHNT, CDR2 YYREEE (reference sequence). CDR3 DNA sequence: TGTGCCAGCAGCTTACAGGGGCTTGCCGGAAACACCATATATTTT. Its translation is CASSLQGLAGNTIYF. Combining the CDR3 with reference TRBV5-4 and TRBJ1-3 gives the whole variable domain ETGVTQSPTHLIKTRGQQVTLRCSSQSGHNTVSWYQQALGQGPQFIFQYYREEENGRGNFPPRFSGLQFPNYSSELNVNALELDDSALYLCASSLQGLAGNTIYFGEGSWLTVV.

V usage is TRBV1 and J usage is TRBJ2-7; the D call in the table, TRBD2, was not verified against the DNA. TRBV1 is a pseudogene locus. This CDR3 has 13 amino acids. This CDR3 is CTGPGGNTYEQYF. DNA for the CDR3: TGCACCGGGCCCGGGGGGAACACCTACGAGCAGTACTTC.

The chain joins TRBV9 to TRBJ2-3, with D perhaps matching TRBD1 (6 bases). V lost 0 bases to trimming and J lost 3 bases, with 14 bases between them. The CDR3 has 16 amino acids. The germline gives CDR1 SGDLS, CDR2 YYNGEE. The chain's CDR3 is CASSVGDTMGTDTQYF. CDR3 nucleotides: TGTGCCAGCAGCGTAGGGGACACCATGGGAACAGATACGCAGTATTTT.

J is TRBJ1-5 and V is TRBV3-1 (or the pseudogene TRBV3-2); no clear D gene. Trimming cost V 4 bases and J 4 bases, with 5 bases left between them. Germline V gene data show CDR1 as LGHDT and CDR2 as YNNKEL (reference sequence). The CDR3 sequence is 12 residues long. The CDR3: CASSLRNQPQHF. The CDR3 DNA sequence: TGTGCCAGCAGCCTTAGAAATCAGCCCCAGCATTTT.

V gene TRBV5-1 combines with J gene TRBJ2-2, with D possibly matching TRBD1 (6 bases). The germline V gene encodes CDR1 SGHRS and CDR2 YFSETQ. The CDR3 has 16 amino acids. V lost 4 bases and J 6 bases, leaving 19 bases between the germline ends. DNA of the CDR3: TGCGCCAGCAGCGGCGGACAGAGCCTCAAGTCCGGGGAGCTGTTTTTT. It yields the protein CASSGGQSLKSGELFF.

The V and J genes are TRBV10-3 and TRBJ2-1; the match to TRBD2 covers 12 bases. Germline values: CDR1 ENHRY, CDR2 SYGVKD. CDR3 length: 15 amino acids. J gave up 3 bases and V 6 bases, and 3 bases lay outside the gene matches. CDR3 loop: CAISGTSGRYNEQFF. As DNA, the CDR3 is TGTGCCATCAGCGGGACTAGCGGGCGCTACAATGAGCAGTTCTTC.

This rearrangement joins TRBV16 to TRBJ2-2, with D possibly matching TRBD2 (5 bases). V gave up 0 bases and J gave up 0 bases, with 5 bases separating them. Germline assignment: CDR1 KGHSY and CDR2 FQNENV. The CDR3 runs to 15 residues. The CDR3: CASSQSAANTGELFF. The DNA for the CDR3 is TGTGCCAGCAGCCAATCAGCGGCGAACACCGGGGAGCTGTTTTTT.

The V and J genes are TRBV27 and TRBJ2-7, with TRBD1 matching over 9 bases. The CDR3 sequence is 13 residues long. Germline V gene lookup returns CDR1 MNHEY and CDR2 SMNVEV (reference sequence). The V gene end was trimmed by 5 bases and the J gene end by 7 bases; junction bases not matched to a gene: 6. The CDR3 nucleotides read TGTGCCAGCAGTCACGGGACAGGGCAAGAGCAGTACTTC. Its translation: CASSHGTGQEQYF.

The chain has TRBV27 and TRBJ2-3; perhaps TRBD2 as D (5 bases). V lost 3 bases, J lost 8 bases, and 21 bases lay in between. Germline CDR1 and CDR2: MNHEY and SMNVEV (reference sequence). The CDR3 is 16 amino acids. CDR3 residues: CASSFRLRGNLTTQYF. As DNA, the CDR3 is TGTGCCAGCAGTTTTCGGCTTCGGGGAAATCTAACTACGCAGTATTTT.

Note on this clone: Other DNA variants within this sample encode the same CDR3. The rearrangement joins TRBV7-9 to TRBJ2-1; 8 bases agree with TRBD1. The CDR3 loop spans 15 amino acids. The V gene's germline CDR1 is SEHNR and CDR2 FQNEAQ (reference sequence). V shed 5 bases, J shed 7 bases, and the junction held 10 bases outside the gene matches. The CDR3 here is CASSLPGTGGNEQFF. The DNA of the CDR3 is TGTGCCAGCAGCCTCCCCGGGACAGGCGGTAATGAGCAGTTCTTC. Combining the CDR3 with reference TRBV7-9 and TRBJ2-1 gives the whole variable domain DTGVSQNPRHKITKRGQNVTFRCDPISEHNRLYWYRQTLGQGPEFLTYFQNEAQLEKSRLLSDRFSAERPKGSFSTLEIQRTEQGDSAMYLCASSLPGTGGNEQFFGPGTRLTVL.

In its sample, this clone was seen a few times. The J gene is TRBJ1-6, the V gene TRBV6-4; 8 bases fit TRBD1. V shed 5 bases, J shed 4 bases, and the junction held 1 base outside the gene matches. The CDR3 sequence is 14 residues long. Germline CDR1 is MRHNA and CDR2 is SNTAGT. The DNA for the CDR3 is TGTGCCAGCAGTCGACAGGGGTATAATTCACCCCTCCACTTT. As protein: CASSRQGYNSPLHF.

This clone was seen once. The genes are TRBV10-3 and TRBJ1-2; TRBD1 matches at 11 bases. The CDR3 is 15 residues long. Looked up from germline, CDR1 is ENHRY and CDR2 is SYGVKD. After removal of 7 bases from V and 4 bases from J, the junction contained 8 bases not matched to a gene. CDR3 nucleotides: TGTGCCATCAAACCCGGGACAGGGGGAATCTATGGCTACACCTTC. Translated, it gives CAIKPGTGGIYGYTF.

V and J are TRBV6-4 and TRBJ1-4; the D gene is possibly TRBD1 (5 bases). The CDR3 has 15 residues. Germline CDR1 MRHNA, CDR2 SNTAGT. The V gene lost 5 bases and the J gene lost 7 bases, with 17 bases spanning the gap. The CDR3 DNA follows: TGTGCCAGCAGTCCCGACATGAGGAGGGGTGAAAAACTGTTTTTT. It specifies CASSPDMRRGEKLFF.